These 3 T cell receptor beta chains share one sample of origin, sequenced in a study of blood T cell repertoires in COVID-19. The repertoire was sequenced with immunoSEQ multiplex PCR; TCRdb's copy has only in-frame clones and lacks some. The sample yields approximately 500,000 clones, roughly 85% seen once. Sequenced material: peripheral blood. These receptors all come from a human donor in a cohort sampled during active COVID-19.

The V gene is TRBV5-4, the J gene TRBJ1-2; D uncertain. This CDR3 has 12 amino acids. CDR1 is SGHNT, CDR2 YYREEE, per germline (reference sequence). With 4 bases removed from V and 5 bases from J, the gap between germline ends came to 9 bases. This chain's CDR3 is CASSGGQYGYTF. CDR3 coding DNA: TGTGCCAGCAGCGGAGGCCAATATGGCTACACCTTC.

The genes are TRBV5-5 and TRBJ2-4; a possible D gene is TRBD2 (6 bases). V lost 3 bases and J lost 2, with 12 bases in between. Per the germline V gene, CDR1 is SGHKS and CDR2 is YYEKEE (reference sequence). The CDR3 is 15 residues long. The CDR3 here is CASSWGTSPKNIQYF. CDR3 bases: TGTGCCAGCAGCTGGGGGACTTCACCCAAAAACATTCAGTACTTC.

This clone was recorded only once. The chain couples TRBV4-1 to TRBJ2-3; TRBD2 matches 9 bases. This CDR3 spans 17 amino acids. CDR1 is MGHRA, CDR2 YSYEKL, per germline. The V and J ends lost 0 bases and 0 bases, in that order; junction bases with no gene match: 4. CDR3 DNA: TGCGCCAGCAGCCAAGAGGGGACTAGCAGAAGCACAGATACGCAGTATTTT. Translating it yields CASSQEGTSRSTDTQYF.